This T cell receptor (beta chain) was captured in a study of blood T cell repertoires in COVID-19. Sequencing was performed with immunoSEQ multiplex PCR; in TCRdb, only in-frame clones are kept and a portion is missing. Of over 100,000 clones in the sample, about four fifths were seen once. Per the germline V gene, CDR1 is SGHNT and CDR2 is YENEEA. The CDR3 runs to 16 residues. Between the trimmed V and J ends, which lost 1 base and 0 bases, there was a span of 12 bases. The V call is TRBV11-3, the J call TRBJ1-1; perhaps TRBD1 as D (5 bases). The TCR comes from a human donor in a cohort sampled during active COVID-19. What was sequenced was peripheral blood. The CDR3 sequence: CASSLVPDSMNTEAFF. The CDR3 coding sequence is TGTGCCAGCAGCTTAGTCCCTGACAGCATGAACACTGAAGCTTTCTTT.